These 26 T cell receptor beta chains came from one sample sequenced in a study of T cells in Graves' hyperthyroidism and ophthalmopathy. RNA transcripts served as the template for amplifying TCR beta CDR3 regions. The HTBI primer set was used in a first-round RT-PCR of the TCR CDR3. TCRdb reprocessed the multiplex PCR reads via MiXCR and lists one record per CDR3 protein. In the table there are around 620,000 distinct CDR3 sequences, approximately 44% of which are singletons. Sequencing was carried out using peripheral blood or thyroid tissue (not recorded which). These TCRs come from an adult woman with Graves' disease, either hyperthyroidism or ophthalmopathy (not recorded which).

This clonotype was detected many times. The chain combines TRBV10-3 with TRBJ1-2; 8 bases agree with TRBD1. The CDR3 consists of 13 residues. The V segment lost 4 bases and the J segment 4 bases; nucleotides outside the gene matches: 2. The germline CDR1 and CDR2 sequences are ENHRY and SYGVKD. Here the CDR3 reads CAISAGQAYGYTF. The CDR3 DNA reads TGTGCCATCAGTGCGGGACAGGCCTATGGCTACACCTTC.

A few counts support this clonotype. This is likely a read error, given that the CDR3 carries no conserved phenylalanine or tryptophan at its end. The limits of the CDR3 on the DNA are not certain, so only TCRdb's listed CDR3 is given. The rearrangement uses TRBV9 and TRBJ2-7; TRBD1 is the table's D call and was not checked against the DNA. The CDR3 extends over 8 residues, inclusive of both ends. Germline-derived CDR1 and CDR2 are SGDLS and YYNGEE. CDR3: CASSSREG.

This clonotype was detected a few times. The rearrangement uses TRBV27 and TRBJ1-2, with a possible D match to TRBD1 (5 bases). The CDR3 is 14 residues long. The V and J ends lost 5 bases and 5 bases respectively, with 15 bases between them. Germline-derived CDR1 and CDR2 are MNHEY and SMNVEV (reference sequence). The DNA for the CDR3 is TGTGCCAGCAGTCCCTCCGGGACTGGTTATGGCTACACCTTC. This codes for CASSPSGTGYGYTF.

This clonotype was seen repeatedly, ten times or more. The CDR3 spells CASSTVRLAVYEQYF. The CDR3 DNA is TGTGCCAGCAGCACCGTGCGACTAGCGGTCTACGAGCAGTACTTC. The chain combines TRBV5-6 with TRBJ2-7; TRBD2 matches 9 bases. Germline CDR1 SGHDT, CDR2 YYEEEE. The length of the CDR3 is 15 residues. V lost 4 bases, J lost 3 bases, and 8 bases stayed unmatched.

The chain couples TRBV12-3 or TRBV12-4 to TRBJ1-6; weak D call: TRBD1 (5 bases). The CDR3 runs to 16 residues. V gave up 1 base and J gave up 9 bases, with 16 bases separating them. CDR3 sequence: CASSLDGTAGGSPLHF. The CDR3 DNA follows: TGTGCCAGCAGTTTAGACGGGACTGCGGGAGGTTCACCCCTCCACTTT.

The chain combines TRBV29-1 with TRBJ2-7; TRBD1 matches at 8 bases. V lost 4 bases, J lost 3 bases, and 8 bases stayed unmatched. The CDR3 has 14 residues. Germline CDR1 and CDR2: SQVTM and ANQGSEA. The CDR3 reads CSVAGQGAYYEQYF. CDR3 DNA sequence: TGCAGCGTTGCGGGTCAGGGGGCTTACTACGAGCAGTACTTC.

The CDR3 here is CSATVQGRGNQPQYF. CDR3 nucleotide sequence: TGCAGTGCCACCGTTCAGGGTAGGGGCAATCAGCCCCAGTACTTC. The genes are TRBV20-1 and TRBJ2-5; maybe TRBD1 (5 bases). The V end lost 6 bases, the J end lost 9 bases, and 26 bases lay between the germline ends. CDR1 and CDR2 from the germline V gene are DFQATT and SNEGSKA (reference sequence). The CDR3 length is 15 residues.

This clonotype has ten or more counts. The chain carries TRBV20-1 and TRBJ2-7, with 7 bases matching TRBD2. From germline, CDR1 is DFQATT and CDR2 SNEGSKA (reference sequence). The junction had 8 bases not matched to a gene; V was cut back by 5 bases and J by 1 base. The CDR3 runs to 14 residues. As DNA, the CDR3 is TGCAGTGCTTGGCCCCGTAGCGGGTCCTACGAGCAGTACTTC. Its protein is CSAWPRSGSYEQYF.

The chain couples TRBV29-1 to TRBJ2-7, with a tentative D call TRBD2 (5 bases). Germline V gene lookup returns CDR1 SQVTM and CDR2 ANQGSEA. Deletions cut 6 bases from V and 3 bases from J, with 15 bases between. The CDR3 is 13 amino acids. The CDR3 DNA reads TGCAGCGTGGGGAATAGGAGGAACTACGAGCAGTACTTC. It specifies CSVGNRRNYEQYF.

About this clonotype itself: A much larger clone differs from this one at a single base, so this may be a read error. The V call is TRBV5-5, the J call TRBJ2-2, with 9 bases that match TRBD1. The CDR3 loop spans 16 amino acids. J lost 4 bases, V lost 4 bases, and 8 bases had no gene match. Germline CDR1 and CDR2: SGHKS and YYEKEE (reference sequence). The CDR3 DNA is TGTGCCAGCAGCCCAGGACAGGGGATTGGCACCGGGGAGCTGTTTTTT. This sequence encodes CASSPGQGIGTGELFF.

This clonotype was seen ten or more times. The genes are TRBV5-4 and TRBJ1-3, with D possibly being TRBD1 (5 bases). With 0 bases removed from V and 3 bases from J, the gap between germline ends came to 10 bases. The CDR3 length is 15 residues. CDR1 SGHNT and CDR2 YYREEE come from the germline V gene (reference sequence). The CDR3 loop reads CASSLGGESGNTIYF. DNA of the CDR3: TGTGCCAGCAGCTTGGGAGGGGAAAGTGGAAACACCATATATTTT.

The V call is TRBV5-1, the J call TRBJ1-1; 10 bases map to TRBD1. Per germline, CDR1 SGHRS and CDR2 YFSETQ. The J segment lost 5 bases and the V segment lost 0 bases, leaving 7 bases of the junction unmatched. The length of the CDR3 is 16 residues. As DNA, the CDR3 is TGCGCCAGCAGCTTGGTTGGGACAGGGGTGCAAACTGAAGCTTTCTTT. Protein sequence: CASSLVGTGVQTEAFF.

This rearrangement joins TRBV25-1 to TRBJ1-2, with D unclear. The CDR3 has 14 amino acids. The V gene's germline CDR1 is MGHDK and CDR2 SYGVNS. V was clipped by 10 bases and J by 1 base, with 16 bases between them. DNA of the CDR3: TGTGCCACCAACCAGGCGACTCGTAACTATGGCTACACCTTC. Amino acid sequence: CATNQATRNYGYTF.

This clonotype was seen at least ten times. This sequence joins TRBV25-1 and TRBJ2-7; a possible D gene is TRBD2 (6 bases). Trimming took off 3 bases at V and 0 bases at J, with 9 bases between the two ends. This CDR3 spans 14 amino acids. Germline assignment: CDR1 MGHDK and CDR2 SYGVNS. The CDR3 spells CASSETGGSYEQYF. The DNA for the CDR3 is TGTGCCAGCAGTGAGACCGGGGGCTCCTACGAGCAGTACTTC.

With regard to this clonotype: A much larger clone differs by one base, so this may be a read error. This rearrangement joins TRBV9 to TRBJ1-4; tentatively, D is TRBD1 (5 bases). This CDR3 has 18 residues. Germline CDR1 is SGDLS and CDR2 is YYNGEE. The CDR3, as DNA: TGTGCCAGCAGCTCGGAGGGGCCCGGCGGGGCAACTAGTGAAAAACTGTTTTTT. It is translated as CASSSEGPGGATSEKLFF.

This clonotype was observed at least ten times. J is TRBJ2-7 and V is TRBV6-5; 10 nucleotides line up with TRBD2. The CDR3 sequence is 15 residues long. Unmatched junction bases numbered 2, after V lost 3 bases and J lost 0 bases. CDR1 MNHEY and CDR2 SVGAGI come from the germline V gene. Written as DNA, the CDR3 is TGTGCCAGCAGTTATGGGACTAGCGCCTCCTACGAGCAGTACTTC. The encoded protein is CASSYGTSASYEQYF.

The V call is TRBV12-3 or TRBV12-4, the J call TRBJ1-6; possible D gene TRBD1, 6 bases. V was cut by 5 bases and J by 8 bases, with 10 bases left in between. CDR3 length: 13 residues. The CDR3 protein is CASSVGGYSPLHF. The DNA of the CDR3 is TGTGCCAGCAGTGTAGGGGGATATTCACCCCTCCACTTT.

The count of this clonotype is one. The rearrangement joins TRBV6-2 or TRBV6-3 to TRBJ2-7, with 9 bases that match TRBD2. V lost 0 bases and J lost 3; bases outside the gene matches: 9. This CDR3 spans 17 amino acids. Germline V gene sequence: CDR1 MNHEY, CDR2 SVGEGT. The CDR3 reads CASSYSSVAGENYEQYF. In DNA, the CDR3 is TGTGCCAGCAGTTACTCGTCAGTAGCGGGAGAAAACTACGAGCAGTACTTC.

This clonotype has at least ten counts. The chain couples TRBV20-1 to TRBJ2-5, with TRBD1 identical over 9 bases. The CDR3 is 13 amino acids. V gave up 5 bases and J gave up 4 bases; unmatched junction bases: 5. Germline lookup yields CDR1 DFQATT and CDR2 SNEGSKA (reference sequence). The DNA for the CDR3 is TGCAGTGCTGTAGGACAGGGGCGAGAGACCCAGTACTTC. It translates to CSAVGQGRETQYF.

In its sample, this clonotype was seen many times. The V and J genes are TRBV19 and TRBJ2-6; the D is unclear. The CDR3 is made up of 15 amino acids. CDR1 is LNHDA and CDR2 is SQIVND in the germline V gene (reference sequence). V gave up 7 bases and J gave up 1 base, with 11 bases separating them. The CDR3 bases are TGTGCCAGTAAGCCCTGGAATTCTGGGGCCAACGTCCTGACTTTC. Translating gives CASKPWNSGANVLTF.

The J gene is TRBJ1-4, the V gene TRBV7-6, with 7 bases lining up with TRBD1. The V and J ends lost 5 bases and 6 bases, in that order; junction bases with no gene match: 9. The CDR3 sequence is 15 residues long. Per germline, CDR1 SGHVS and CDR2 FNYEAQ. In DNA, the CDR3 is TGTGCCAGCAGCAAACGACAGGGACGGCATGAAAAACTGTTTTTT. It translates to CASSKRQGRHEKLFF.

This clonotype appeared many times. This rearrangement joins TRBV19 to TRBJ1-2; 9 nucleotides align to TRBD1. The trim removed 2 bases at V and 4 bases at J, leaving 8 bases unmatched. Germline CDR1 LNHDA, CDR2 SQIVND (reference sequence). The CDR3 is 16 residues long. CDR3 in amino acids: CASSIRQGVVGYGYTF. In nucleotides, the CDR3 is TGTGCCAGTAGTATACGACAGGGGGTTGTCGGCTATGGCTACACCTTC.

This clonotype showed up many times. V gene TRBV28 combines with J gene TRBJ1-2, with a possible D match to TRBD1 (6 bases). V was trimmed by 4 bases and J by 7 bases, leaving 10 bases between them. The CDR3 sequence is 12 residues long. Germline V gives CDR1 MDHEN, CDR2 SYDVKM. CDR3 sequence: CASSSNRVGYTF. The DNA for the CDR3 is TGTGCCAGCAGTTCTAACAGGGTTGGCTACACCTTC.

This clonotype appeared a few times. This chain connects TRBV2 to TRBJ1-5; D possibly corresponds to TRBD1 (5 bases). CDR1 and CDR2 (germline): SNHLY, FYNNEI. With 2 bases removed from V and 11 bases from J, the gap between germline ends came to 25 bases. CDR3 length equals 17 residues. CDR3 sequence reads: CASSEILPGLAGETQHF. CDR3 in DNA: TGTGCCAGCAGTGAAATCCTTCCGGGACTAGCGGGAGAGACCCAGCATTTT.

The chain recombines TRBV9 with TRBJ1-5; 7 bases are a match to TRBD1. With V trimmed by 3 bases and J by 7 bases, 13 bases remained unmatched. The CDR3 spans 16 residues. The germline V gene encodes CDR1 SGDLS and CDR2 YYNGEE. CDR3 amino acids: CASSEGPNRGRQPQHF. Here the CDR3 DNA reads TGTGCCAGCAGCGAGGGACCCAACAGGGGACGACAGCCCCAGCATTTT.

V is TRBV20-1 and J is TRBJ2-3; TRBD1 matches 9 bases. This CDR3 comprises 14 residues. V was clipped by 2 bases and J by 2 bases; unmatched bases: 2. Germline loops: CDR1 DFQATT, CDR2 SNEGSKA (reference sequence). Written as DNA, the CDR3 is TGCAGTGCTAGAAGGACAGGGGTCACAGATACGCAGTATTTT. Protein: CSARRTGVTDTQYF.